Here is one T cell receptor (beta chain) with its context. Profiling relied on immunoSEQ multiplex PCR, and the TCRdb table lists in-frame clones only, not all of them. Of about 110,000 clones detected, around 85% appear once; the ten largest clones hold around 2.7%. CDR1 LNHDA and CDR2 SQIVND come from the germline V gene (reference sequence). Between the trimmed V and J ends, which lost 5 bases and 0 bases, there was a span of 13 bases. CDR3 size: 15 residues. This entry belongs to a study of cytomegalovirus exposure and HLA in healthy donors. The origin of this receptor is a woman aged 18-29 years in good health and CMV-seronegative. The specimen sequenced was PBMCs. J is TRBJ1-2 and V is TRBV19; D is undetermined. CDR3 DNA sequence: TGTGCCAGTAGTCCCCGGGGAGGAGCTAACTATGGCTACACCTTC. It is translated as CASSPRGGANYGYTF.